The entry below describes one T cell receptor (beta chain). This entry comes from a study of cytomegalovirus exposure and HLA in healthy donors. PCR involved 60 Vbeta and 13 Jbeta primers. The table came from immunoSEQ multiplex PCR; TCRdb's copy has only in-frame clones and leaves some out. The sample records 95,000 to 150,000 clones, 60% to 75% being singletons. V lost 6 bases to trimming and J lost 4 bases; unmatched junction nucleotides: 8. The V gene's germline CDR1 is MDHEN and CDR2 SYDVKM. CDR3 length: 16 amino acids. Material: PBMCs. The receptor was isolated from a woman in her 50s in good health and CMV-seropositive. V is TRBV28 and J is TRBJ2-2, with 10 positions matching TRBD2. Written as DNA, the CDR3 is TGTGCCAGCAGCGAGCGGGGGGGCCGTAGCACCGGGGAGCTGTTTTTT. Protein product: CASSERGGRSTGELFF.